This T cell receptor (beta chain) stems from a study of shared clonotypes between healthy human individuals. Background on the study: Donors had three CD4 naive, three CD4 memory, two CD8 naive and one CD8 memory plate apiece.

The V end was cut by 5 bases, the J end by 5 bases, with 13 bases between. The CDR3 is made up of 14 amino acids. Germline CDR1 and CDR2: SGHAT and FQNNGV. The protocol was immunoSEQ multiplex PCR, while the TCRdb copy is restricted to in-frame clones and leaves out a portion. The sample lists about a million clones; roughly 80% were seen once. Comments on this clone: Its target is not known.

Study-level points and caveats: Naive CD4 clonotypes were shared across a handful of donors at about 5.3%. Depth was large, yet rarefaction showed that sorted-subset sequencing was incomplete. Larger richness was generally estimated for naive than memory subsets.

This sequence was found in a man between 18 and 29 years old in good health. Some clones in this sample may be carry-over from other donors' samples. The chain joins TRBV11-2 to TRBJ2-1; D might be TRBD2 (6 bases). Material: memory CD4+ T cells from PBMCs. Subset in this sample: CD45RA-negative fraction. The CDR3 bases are TGTGCCAGCAGCCCACGGGAGCATCACAATGAGCAGTTCTTC. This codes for CASSPREHHNEQFF.